A selection of T cell receptor beta chains follows, all from one sample in a study of shared clonotypes between healthy human individuals. Sequenced by immunoSEQ multiplex PCR; TCRdb stores in-frame clones only, minus some. In the table there are roughly 590,000 clones, around 95% of which are singletons. The sample was naive CD8+ T cells sorted from blood. These receptors originate from a woman in her twenties or thirties in good health. CDR3s include the opening cysteine and the closing phenylalanine or tryptophan. Fields, in order: clone size, D gene, J gene, V gene, CDR3 protein, CDR3 DNA. A D gene is named only where the DNA matches it firmly. Clone size is shown for a subset of rows, as once, few, many or a class of expanded clone.

>.|.|TRBJ1-5|TRBV23-1
CASSQITGLRQPQHF
TGCGCCAGCAGTCAAATTACAGGGTTGCGTCAGCCCCAGCATTTT
>.|TRBD1|TRBJ1-1|TRBV5-6
CASSFGTANTEAFF
TGTGCCAGCAGCTTTGGGACAGCGAACACTGAAGCTTTCTTT
>.|.|TRBJ2-3|TRBV4-1
CASSQDKFGGAGTDTQYF
TGCGCCAGCAGCCAAGATAAGTTCGGGGGAGCTGGGACAGATACGCAGTATTTT
>.|.|TRBJ2-5|TRBV5-1
CASSLWLLGTQYF
TGCGCCAGCAGCTTGTGGTTGCTGGGGACCCAGTACTTC
>.|.|TRBJ1-2|TRBV7-8
CASSLAGTVVYGYTF
TGTGCCAGCAGCTTAGCGGGGACCGTCGTCTATGGCTACACCTTC
>.|.|TRBJ1-1|TRBV2
CAVLDANTEAFF
TGTGCCGTGTTGGACGCAAACACTGAAGCTTTCTTT
>.|.|TRBJ1-1|TRBV28
CASKEGEAFF
TGTGCCAGCAAGGAGGGTGAAGCTTTCTTT
>.|TRBD2|TRBJ2-1|TRBV4-1
CASSPGLDSPYNEQFF
TGCGCCAGCAGCCCCGGACTAGACTCCCCCTACAATGAGCAGTTCTTC
>few|.|TRBJ2-1|TRBV7-9
CASSTSLNEQFF
TGTGCCAGCAGCACATCGCTCAATGAGCAGTTCTTC
>.|.|TRBJ2-7|TRBV19
CASSIGAPGLYEQYF
TGTGCCAGTAGTATAGGGGCCCCAGGGCTCTACGAGCAGTACTTC
>.|TRBD2|TRBJ2-1|TRBV27
CASSPGLAANNEQFF
TGTGCCAGCAGCCCAGGACTAGCGGCCAACAATGAGCAGTTCTTC
>.|TRBD2|TRBJ2-7|TRBV5-4
CASSLIGTSNEQYF
TGTGCCAGCAGCTTGATCGGGACTAGCAACGAGCAGTACTTC
>.|.|TRBJ2-7|TRBV5-1
CASSPPSHEQYF
TGCGCCAGCAGCCCCCCCTCCCACGAGCAGTACTTC
>.|TRBD2|TRBJ2-3|TRBV7-3
CASSPLAGGPRDTQYF
TGTGCCAGCAGCCCACTAGCGGGAGGGCCGCGAGATACGCAGTATTTT
>.|.|TRBJ1-4|TRBV10-3
CAISESDRFSGKLFF
TGTGCCATCAGTGAGTCGGACCGCTTTAGTGGAAAACTGTTTTTT
>.|.|TRBJ1-5|TRBV15
CATSRVGGSNQPQHF
TGTGCCACCAGCAGAGTGGGGGGCAGCAATCAGCCCCAGCATTTT
>.|TRBD2|TRBJ2-5|TRBV2
CASSLTSGRTETQYF
TGTGCCAGCAGCCTGACTAGCGGGAGAACAGAGACCCAGTACTTC
>.|TRBD1|TRBJ1-2|TRBV6-5
CASSVGQEGLYGYTF
TGTGCCAGCAGTGTGGGACAGGAAGGACTCTATGGCTACACCTTC
>.|TRBD1|TRBJ2-5|TRBV10-3
CAISRDSPIFQETQYF
TGTGCCATCAGTCGGGACAGCCCGATATTTCAAGAGACCCAGTACTTC
>.|TRBD1|TRBJ1-2|TRBV11-2
CASAGQGVWYGYTF
TGTGCCAGCGCTGGACAGGGGGTGTGGTATGGCTACACCTTC
>.|.|TRBJ1-5|TRBV6-5
CASSYGTNQPQHF
TGTGCCAGCAGTTACGGGACAAACCAGCCCCAGCATTTT
>.|.|TRBJ2-5|TRBV29-1
CSVTVGTQYF
TGCAGCGTTACAGTGGGGACCCAGTACTTC
>.|TRBD2|TRBJ2-1|TRBV2
CASRGASGSVINEQFF
TGTGCCAGCAGAGGTGCTAGCGGGAGCGTGATCAATGAGCAGTTCTTC
>.|TRBD2|TRBJ2-3|TRBV5-1
CASSLKGLAYGDTQYF
TGCGCCAGCAGCTTGAAGGGACTAGCGTACGGAGATACGCAGTATTTT
>.|.|TRBJ1-3|TRBV2
CASSRPPPGNTIYF
TGTGCCAGCAGCCGCCCCCCACCGGGAAACACCATATATTTT
>.|TRBD2|TRBJ2-3|TRBV5-1
CASSLDQREYRNTQYF
TGCGCCAGCAGCTTGGACCAGCGGGAGTATCGGAATACGCAGTATTTT
>.|.|TRBJ2-5|TRBV11-2
CASSSGQETQYF
TGTGCCAGCAGTAGCGGCCAAGAGACCCAGTACTTC
>.|.|TRBJ1-2|TRBV9
CASSGGGSGYTF
TGTGCCAGCAGCGGCGGGGGATCGGGCTACACCTTC
>.|TRBD2|TRBJ2-5|TRBV6-1
CASSDHTSGRAGETQYF
TGTGCCAGCAGTGACCATACTAGCGGGAGGGCCGGAGAGACCCAGTACTTC
>once|.|TRBJ1-2|TRBV20-1
CSGIQNYGYTF
TGCAGTGGTATACAGAACTATGGCTACACCTTC
>.|TRBD2|TRBJ2-7|TRBV4-1
CASSQQAGGFYEQYF
TGCGCCAGCAGCCAGCAAGCGGGAGGGTTTTACGAGCAGTACTTC
>.|TRBD1|TRBJ2-7|TRBV29-1
CSGGQGVAYEQYF
TGCAGCGGTGGACAGGGGGTAGCCTACGAGCAGTACTTC
>once|.|TRBJ2-2|TRBV9
CASTTGVTGELFF
TGTGCCAGCACCACCGGAGTCACCGGGGAGCTGTTTTTT
>few|TRBD1|TRBJ2-7|TRBV19
CASSIGVGTGAYEQYF
TGTGCCAGTAGTATAGGGGTGGGGACAGGAGCCTACGAGCAGTACTTC
>.|.|TRBJ2-1|TRBV7-6
CASSLLNREQFF
TGTGCCAGCAGCTTATTAAACCGTGAGCAGTTCTTC
>.|TRBD2|TRBJ2-7|TRBV30
CAWVARGEVTYEQYF
TGTGCCTGGGTGGCCCGGGGGGAGGTCACCTACGAGCAGTACTTC
>.|TRBD2|TRBJ2-1|TRBV10-3
CAISVQAGPKNEQFF
TGTGCCATCAGTGTCCAAGCGGGACCGAAAAATGAGCAGTTCTTC
>.|.|TRBJ2-1|TRBV9
CASEGNDNEQFF
TGTGCCAGCGAAGGGAATGACAATGAGCAGTTCTTC
>.|.|TRBJ2-7|TRBV14
CASSPIVDEQYF
TGTGCCAGCAGCCCCATAGTCGACGAGCAGTACTTC